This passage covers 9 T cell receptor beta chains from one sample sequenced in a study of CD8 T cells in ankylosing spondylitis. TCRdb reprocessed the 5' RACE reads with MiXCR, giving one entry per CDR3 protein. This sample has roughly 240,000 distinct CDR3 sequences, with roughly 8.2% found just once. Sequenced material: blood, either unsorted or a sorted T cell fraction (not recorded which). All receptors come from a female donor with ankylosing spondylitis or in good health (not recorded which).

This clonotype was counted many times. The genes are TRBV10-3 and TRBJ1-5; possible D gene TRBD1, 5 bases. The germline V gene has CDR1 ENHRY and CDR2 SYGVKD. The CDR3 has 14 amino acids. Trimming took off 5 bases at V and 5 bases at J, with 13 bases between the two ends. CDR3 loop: CAISLRTGDQPQHF. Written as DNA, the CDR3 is TGTGCCATCAGTTTGCGGACGGGGGATCAGCCCCAGCATTTT.

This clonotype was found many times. CDR3 sequence: CASSPWGYSTDTQYF. The CDR3 nucleotides read TGTGCCAGCAGCCCCTGGGGTTATAGCACAGATACGCAGTATTTT. The chain combines TRBV3-1 with TRBJ2-3; D remains unclear. Germline lookup yields CDR1 LGHDT and CDR2 YNNKEL (reference sequence). V was trimmed by 4 bases and J by 0 bases, leaving 11 bases between them. The CDR3 has 15 amino acids.

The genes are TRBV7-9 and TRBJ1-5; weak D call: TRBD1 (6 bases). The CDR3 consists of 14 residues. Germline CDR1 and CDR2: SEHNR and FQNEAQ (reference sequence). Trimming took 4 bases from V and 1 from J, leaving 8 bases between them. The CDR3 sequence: CASSSDRSNQPQHF. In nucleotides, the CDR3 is TGTGCCAGCAGCTCTGACAGGAGCAATCAGCCCCAGCATTTT. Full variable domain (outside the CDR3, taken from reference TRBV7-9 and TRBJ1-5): DTGVSQNPRHKITKRGQNVTFRCDPISEHNRLYWYRQTLGQGPEFLTYFQNEAQLEKSRLLSDRFSAERPKGSFSTLEIQRTEQGDSAMYLCASSSDRSNQPQHFGDGTRLSIL.

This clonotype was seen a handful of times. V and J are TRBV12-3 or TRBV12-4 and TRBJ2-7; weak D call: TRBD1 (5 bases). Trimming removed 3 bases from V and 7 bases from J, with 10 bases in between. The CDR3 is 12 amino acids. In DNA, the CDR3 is TGTGCCAGCAGTTTGGGGCTGGGGGAGCAGTACTTC. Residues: CASSLGLGEQYF.

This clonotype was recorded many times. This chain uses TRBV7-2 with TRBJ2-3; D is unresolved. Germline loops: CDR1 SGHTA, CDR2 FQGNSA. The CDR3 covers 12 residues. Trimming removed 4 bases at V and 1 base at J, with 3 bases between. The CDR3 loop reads CASSYRTDTQYF. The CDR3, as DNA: TGTGCCAGCAGCTACCGCACAGATACGCAGTATTTT.

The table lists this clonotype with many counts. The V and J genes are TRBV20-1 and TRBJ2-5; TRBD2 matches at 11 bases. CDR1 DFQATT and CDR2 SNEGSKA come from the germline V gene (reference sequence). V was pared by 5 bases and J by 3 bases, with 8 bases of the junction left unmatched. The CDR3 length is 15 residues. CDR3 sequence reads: CSADPTSGGKETQYF. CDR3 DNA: TGCAGTGCTGACCCCACTAGCGGGGGTAAAGAGACCCAGTACTTC.

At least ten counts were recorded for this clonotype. As DNA, the CDR3 is TGTGCCAGCAGCCCCCCCGGGACGGCATACAATGAGCAGTTCTTC. This encodes CASSPPGTAYNEQFF. The chain is built from TRBV7-2 and TRBJ2-1; D is possibly TRBD1 or TRBD2 (5 bases each). V lost 5 bases and J 4 bases, leaving 15 bases between the germline ends. The germline gives CDR1 SGHTA, CDR2 FQGNSA. The CDR3 extends over 15 amino acids.

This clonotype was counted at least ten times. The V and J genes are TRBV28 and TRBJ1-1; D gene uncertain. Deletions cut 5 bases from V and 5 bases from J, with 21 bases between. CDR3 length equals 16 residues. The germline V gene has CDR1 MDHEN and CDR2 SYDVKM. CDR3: CASSNQFRALITEAFF. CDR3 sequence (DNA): TGTGCCAGCAGTAATCAATTCCGGGCCCTCATTACTGAAGCTTTCTTT.

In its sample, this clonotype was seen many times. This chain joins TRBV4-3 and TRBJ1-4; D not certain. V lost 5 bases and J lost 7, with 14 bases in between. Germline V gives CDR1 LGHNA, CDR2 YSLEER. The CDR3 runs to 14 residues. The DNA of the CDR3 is TGCGCCAGCAGCATAGGAACGAAGGGTGAAAAACTGTTTTTT. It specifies CASSIGTKGEKLFF.